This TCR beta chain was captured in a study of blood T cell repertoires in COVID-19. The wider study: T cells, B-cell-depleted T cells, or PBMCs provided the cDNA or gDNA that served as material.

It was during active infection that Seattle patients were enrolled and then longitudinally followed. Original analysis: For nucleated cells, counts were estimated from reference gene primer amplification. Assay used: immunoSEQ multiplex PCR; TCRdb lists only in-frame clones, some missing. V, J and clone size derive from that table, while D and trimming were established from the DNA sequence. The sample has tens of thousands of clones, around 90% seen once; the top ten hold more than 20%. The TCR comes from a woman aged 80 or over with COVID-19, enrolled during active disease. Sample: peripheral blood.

CDR3 DNA: TGCGCCAGCAGCCAAGTTCAGGCGAACACCGGGGAGCTGTTTTTT. This gives the protein CASSQVQANTGELFF. This chain connects TRBV4-1 to TRBJ2-2, with D unresolved. The CDR3 consists of 15 residues. Between the trimmed V and J ends, which lost 1 base and 0 bases, there was a span of 6 bases. Per germline, CDR1 MGHRA and CDR2 YSYEKL.